The present entry profiles one TCR beta chain with its context. Its antigen is currently unknown. The source of the sample is a study of vaccination effects on CD4 cells after COVID-19. Study context: The participants, recipients of two vaccine doses, got either BNT162b2 or mRNA-1273. Sample donation by two convalescent patients took place 16 days and one week before vaccination.

TCRdb keeps only in-frame clones here, not all; method: immunoSEQ multiplex PCR. Here the sample spans roughly 73,000 clones, 73% being singletons. There are 15 residues in the CDR3. V was clipped by 0 bases and J by 0 bases, with 9 bases between them. CDR1 is SGHTS, CDR2 YDEGEE, per germline. Ahead of sequencing, the ViraFEST assay grew antigen-specific CD4+ T cells using viral peptide pools. With around ten days of culture completed, CD4+ T cells were isolated. The person's infection with SARS-CoV-2, confirmed by PCR, took place between March and December 2020. For each well, about 2 million PBMC were cultured with around 10 IU/ml IL-2 and around 9.1 ug/ml peptides.

The chain recombines TRBV5-8 with TRBJ1-1; D is undetermined. The sequence derives from a human donor who had a prior SARS-CoV-2 infection. The source material was CD4+ T cells from PBMCs cultured with HIV peptides, sampled before COVID-19 vaccination. The subset was: HIV-1 Nef peptide pool negative control/reference culture. CDR3 residues: CASSLVGYMNTEAFF. In nucleotides, the CDR3 is TGTGCCAGCAGCTTGGTAGGATATATGAACACTGAAGCTTTCTTT.